This T cell receptor beta chain was documented in a study of T cell responses to AZD1222 COVID-19 vaccine. The V gene end was trimmed by 3 bases and the J gene end by 5 bases; junction bases not matched to a gene: 7. CDR3 length equals 16 residues. CDR1 is LGHNA and CDR2 is YNFKEQ in the germline V gene. Using immunoSEQ multiplex PCR, the repertoire was profiled, and TCRdb retains in-frame clones only, with some absent. The table lists some 150,000 clones, around 90% of them singletons. This receptor was identified in an adult in good health. The rearrangement links TRBV4-2 to TRBJ2-1; TRBD2 aligns across 10 bases. The sequencing used peripheral blood, collected on day 0 of AZD1222 vaccination. The CDR3 sequence: CASSHEREGIHNEQFF. The CDR3 DNA is TGTGCCAGCAGCCACGAGCGGGAGGGAATTCACAATGAGCAGTTCTTC.